A single sample is the source of the 20 T cell receptor beta chains below, sequenced in a study of blood T cell repertoires in COVID-19. Some clones are missing from TCRdb's copy, which holds only in-frame ones; the method was immunoSEQ multiplex PCR. The sample holds roughly 120,000 clones; 80% to 90% are singletons and the top ten take roughly 30%. The specimen was peripheral blood. Every receptor here comes from a woman in her seventies with acute or convalescent COVID-19.

The CDR3 DNA is TGTGCCAGCCGCTTGGTAGGCGGGGCCACCGGGGAGCTGTTTTTT. Its translation: CASRLVGGATGELFF. The chain combines TRBV3-1 (or the pseudogene TRBV3-2) with TRBJ2-2, with D perhaps TRBD2 (6 bases). Germline lookup yields CDR1 LGHDT and CDR2 YNNKEL (reference sequence). This CDR3 region has 15 residues. V lost 8 bases, J lost 4 bases, and 17 bases lay in between.

The chain uses TRBV3-1 (or the pseudogene TRBV3-2) and TRBJ1-4; 9 bases match TRBD1. Germline CDR1 and CDR2: LGHDT and YNNKEL (reference sequence). With V trimmed by 5 bases and J by 7 bases, 8 bases remained unmatched. The CDR3 is made up of 15 amino acids. CDR3 loop: CASSYLQGAGEKLFF. The CDR3 region has the DNA TGTGCCAGCAGCTACTTACAGGGGGCGGGTGAAAAACTGTTTTTT.

The chain employs TRBV24-1 and TRBJ1-2, with 10 positions matching TRBD1. J gave up 0 bases and V 4 bases, and 7 bases lay outside the gene matches. The CDR3 consists of 17 residues. Germline loops: CDR1 KGHDR, CDR2 SFDVKD. CDR3 coding DNA: TGTGCCACCAGTGAATCGGGACAGGGGAGGGCTAACTATGGCTACACCTTC. It specifies CATSESGQGRANYGYTF.

The chain links TRBV3-1 (or the pseudogene TRBV3-2) to TRBJ1-6; 7 bases map to TRBD1. CDR1 and CDR2 (germline): LGHDT, YNNKEL (reference sequence). V dropped 4 bases and J dropped 13; count of bases not matched to a gene: 10. This CDR3 contains 14 residues. The CDR3 DNA is TGTGCCAGCAGCCCAAGACAGGGCGGAGTTCCCCTCCACTTT. Translation gives CASSPRQGGVPLHF.

This chain joins TRBV18 and TRBJ1-1; 9 bases match TRBD1. There are 16 residues in the CDR3. Trimming at V came to 6 bases and at J to 1 base, leaving 9 bases not matched to a gene. CDR1 is KGHSH and CDR2 is LQKENI in the germline V gene. Written as DNA, the CDR3 is TGTGCCAGCTCCCCCCGGACAGGGGTGGCGAACACTGAAGCTTTCTTT. This codes for CASSPRTGVANTEAFF.

The chain joins TRBV2 to TRBJ2-7; D perhaps matches TRBD2 (6 bases). CDR1 is SNHLY and CDR2 is FYNNEI in the germline V gene. The CDR3 has 13 amino acids. V shed 7 bases and J shed 2 bases, with 12 bases lying between them. The CDR3 loop is CASMGGPPYEQYF. CDR3 bases: TGTGCCAGCATGGGGGGACCGCCCTACGAGCAGTACTTC.

The CDR3: CASSKGQGTYEQYF. In DNA form, the CDR3 reads TGTGCCAGTAGTAAGGGACAGGGAACCTACGAGCAGTACTTC. This chain joins TRBV19 and TRBJ2-7; 9 nucleotides agree with TRBD1. The germline CDR1 and CDR2 sequences are LNHDA and SQIVND (reference sequence). V shed 4 bases and J 2 bases; nucleotides not matched to a gene: 3. The length of the CDR3 is 14 residues.

This chain uses TRBV30 with TRBJ1-5; unclear D gene. Germline CDR1 reads GTSNPN; CDR2 reads SVGIG (reference sequence). Between the trimmed V and J ends, which lost 2 bases and 4 bases, there was a span of 9 bases. The CDR3 has 13 residues. The CDR3 region is CAWSRQANQPQHF. In DNA form, the CDR3 reads TGTGCCTGGAGTAGGCAGGCAAATCAGCCCCAGCATTTT.

In this sample, this clone turned up a few times. The V gene is TRBV12-3 or TRBV12-4, the J gene TRBJ1-2; D is ambiguous. V was trimmed by 6 bases and J by 8 bases, leaving 13 bases between them. The CDR3 spans 12 residues. The CDR3 nucleotides are TGTGCCAGCAGCCTCCCTTTGAGAGGCTACACCTTC. Translation: CASSLPLRGYTF.

This chain joins TRBV30 and TRBJ1-3; D gene ambiguous. This CDR3 comprises 12 residues. From germline, CDR1 is GTSNPN and CDR2 SVGIG (reference sequence). The V gene lost 3 bases and the J gene lost 0 bases, with 3 bases spanning the gap. The CDR3: CAWSGSGNTIYF. The CDR3 DNA sequence: TGTGCCTGGAGCGGCTCTGGAAACACCATATATTTT.

This clone occurred a few times. Other DNA sequences in this sample translate to the same CDR3. The chain employs TRBV6-5 and TRBJ1-5, with TRBD1 as a possible D gene (6 bases). Trimming left V 5 bases short and J 3 bases short, with 11 bases between. The CDR3 runs to 14 residues. Germline CDR1 MNHEY, CDR2 SVGAGI. Here the CDR3 reads CASSTQGSNQPQHF. In nucleotides, the CDR3 is TGTGCCAGCAGTACACAGGGTTCCAATCAGCCCCAGCATTTT.

This clone was recorded only once. V usage is TRBV18 and J usage is TRBJ1-2; 7 bases map to TRBD1. The CDR3 has 15 residues. J gave up 8 bases and V 2 bases, and 11 bases lay outside the gene matches. Germline V gives CDR1 KGHSH, CDR2 LQKENI. CDR3 residues: CASSPYRQGMPGYTF. The CDR3 DNA reads as TGTGCCAGCTCACCATATAGACAGGGAATGCCGGGCTACACCTTC. The whole variable domain, remainder taken from reference TRBV18 and TRBJ1-2, is NAGVMQNPRHLVRRRGQEARLRCSPMKGHSHVYWYRQLPEEGLKFMVYLQKENIIDESGMPKERFSAEFPKEGPSILRIQQVVRGDSAAYFCASSPYRQGMPGYTFGSGTRLTVV.

The chain has TRBV18 and TRBJ1-1; D uncertain. Germline CDR1 is KGHSH and CDR2 is LQKENI. The CDR3 is 12 residues long. V was trimmed by 6 bases and J by 7 bases, leaving 12 bases between them. Written as DNA, the CDR3 is TGTGCCAGCTCTATGAGGGAGGTTGAAGCTTTCTTT. It specifies CASSMREVEAFF.

The V gene is TRBV7-6, the J gene TRBJ2-5; D is perhaps TRBD1 (5 bases). Germline CDR1 and CDR2: SGHVS and FNYEAQ. The CDR3 is 15 residues long. V was cut by 5 bases and J by 6 bases, with 19 bases left in between. CDR3 residues: CASSPGYGAPQTQYF. In DNA form, the CDR3 reads TGTGCCAGCAGCCCAGGTTATGGGGCCCCCCAGACCCAGTACTTC.

This sequence joins TRBV6-4 and TRBJ1-1; TRBD1 aligns across 9 bases. The V and J ends lost 7 bases and 1 base, in that order; junction bases with no gene match: 1. Germline assignment: CDR1 MRHNA and CDR2 SNTAGT. The CDR3 has 13 amino acids. The CDR3 DNA is TGTGCCAGCAAGGGACAGGGGAACACTGAAGCTTTCTTT. The encoded protein is CASKGQGNTEAFF.

The chain couples TRBV18 to TRBJ1-5, with unresolved D. The CDR3 is made up of 14 amino acids. Trimming took off 1 base at V and 6 bases at J, with 10 bases between the two ends. CDR1 KGHSH and CDR2 LQKENI come from the germline V gene. The CDR3 DNA follows: TGTGCCAGCTCACCACAAATGTGGAGTCAGCCCCAGCATTTT. Its translation is CASSPQMWSQPQHF.

This chain connects TRBV28 to TRBJ2-1; 12 nucleotides line up with TRBD2. V dropped 7 bases and J dropped 9; count of bases not matched to a gene: 10. CDR1 and CDR2 (germline): MDHEN, SYDVKM. This CDR3 region has 15 residues. As DNA, the CDR3 is TGTGCCAGCACTCCTAGCGGGGGGGCCGGGACTGAGCAGTTCTTC. Protein: CASTPSGGAGTEQFF.

The chain joins TRBV19 to TRBJ2-2, with D possibly TRBD1 on 6 matching bases. Trimming stripped 6 bases from V and 4 bases from J, with 12 bases between. The CDR3 spans 14 residues. From germline, CDR1 is LNHDA and CDR2 SQIVND (reference sequence). CDR3 DNA: TGTGCCAGTAGGCCGACAGGTCCCACCGGGGAGCTGTTTTTT. This codes for CASRPTGPTGELFF. Combining the CDR3 with reference TRBV19 and TRBJ2-2 gives the whole variable domain DGGITQSPKYLFRKEGQNVTLSCEQNLNHDAMYWYRQDPGQGLRLIYYSQIVNDFQKGDIAEGYSVSREKKESFPLTVTSAQKNPTAFYLCASRPTGPTGELFFGEGSRLTVL.

The chain uses TRBV2 and TRBJ1-4; D is undetermined. Trimming removed 8 bases from V and 0 bases from J, with 10 bases in between. CDR3 length equals 14 residues. In germline, CDR1 is SNHLY, CDR2 FYNNEI. The CDR3: CASSQRTTNEKLFF. The CDR3 nucleotides are TGTGCCAGCTCCCAGCGAACAACTAATGAAAAACTGTTTTTT.

The chain uses TRBV5-1 and TRBJ1-1, with D uncertain. Deletions cut 5 bases from V and 3 bases from J, with 11 bases between. The CDR3 runs to 13 residues. Germline V gene lookup returns CDR1 SGHRS and CDR2 YFSETQ. CDR3 in amino acids: CASSNSGDTEAFF. The CDR3 DNA sequence: TGCGCCAGCAGTAACTCCGGGGACACTGAAGCTTTCTTT.